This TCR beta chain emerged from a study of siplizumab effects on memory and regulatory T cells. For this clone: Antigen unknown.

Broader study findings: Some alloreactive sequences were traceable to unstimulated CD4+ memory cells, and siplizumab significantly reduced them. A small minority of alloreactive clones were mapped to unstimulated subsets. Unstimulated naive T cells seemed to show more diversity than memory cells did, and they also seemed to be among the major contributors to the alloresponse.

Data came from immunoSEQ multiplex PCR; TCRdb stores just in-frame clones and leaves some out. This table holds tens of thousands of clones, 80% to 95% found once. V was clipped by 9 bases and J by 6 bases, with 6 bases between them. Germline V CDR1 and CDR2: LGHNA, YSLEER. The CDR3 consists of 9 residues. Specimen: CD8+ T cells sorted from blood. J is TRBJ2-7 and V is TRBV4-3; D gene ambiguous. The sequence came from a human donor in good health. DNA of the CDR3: TGCGCCAGGGGGTGCGAGCAGTACTTC. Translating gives CARGCEQYF.